Below, one TCR beta chain is given with its context. Those enrolled, adults aged about 18 to 89 years, came from about two dozen US areas. The germline V gene encodes CDR1 LGHDT and CDR2 YNNKEL (reference sequence). The CDR3 is 16 residues long. The V segment lost 5 bases and the J segment 2 bases; nucleotides outside the gene matches: 9. Generated by immunoSEQ multiplex PCR, the TCRdb table keeps only in-frame clones and is missing some. The sample shows roughly 430,000 clones, 88% of them seen only once. This sample was included in a study of blood T cell repertoires in COVID-19. About the research overall: Samples representing acute and convalescent COVID-19 were sourced from the United States, Italy and Spain. PBMCs, B-cell-depleted T cells, or T cells were the source of the cDNA or gDNA that made up the material.

The TCR comes from a woman aged 40 to 50 with acute COVID-19. The specimen was PBMCs or T cells enriched from blood (not recorded which). V is TRBV3-1 (or the pseudogene TRBV3-2) and J is TRBJ2-3, with 8 nucleotides matching TRBD1. CDR3 in DNA: TGTGCCAGCAGCGCTAATTGGGACAGGTACACAGATACGCAGTATTTT. It codes for CASSANWDRYTDTQYF.